This T cell receptor beta chain was found in a study of shared clonotypes between healthy human individuals. The V and J ends lost 0 bases and 1 base, in that order; junction bases with no gene match: 1. In germline, CDR1 is SGHNT, CDR2 YYREEE (reference sequence). The CDR3 totals 15 residues. Study results and limitations: The study found approximately 5% of naive CD4 clonotypes shared across several donors. The small donor group covered limited genetic and exposure diversity. Rarefaction revealed incomplete sorted-subset sequencing despite large depth.

Sequencing used immunoSEQ multiplex PCR; TCRdb keeps in-frame clones, though not all of them. The sample yields some 1,600,000 clones, approximately 98% seen once. For this clone: The antigen remains unidentified. This same CDR3 is encoded by further DNA sequences in the sample.

Input material: naive CD4+ T cells sorted from blood. As for subset: CD45RA+ positively selected. The clonotype comes from a young man in good health. V usage is TRBV5-4 and J usage is TRBJ2-7, with 10 bases that match TRBD1. The DNA of the CDR3 is TGTGCCAGCAGCTTGGGGACAGGGGGTTCCTACGAGCAGTACTTC. Amino acid sequence: CASSLGTGGSYEQYF.